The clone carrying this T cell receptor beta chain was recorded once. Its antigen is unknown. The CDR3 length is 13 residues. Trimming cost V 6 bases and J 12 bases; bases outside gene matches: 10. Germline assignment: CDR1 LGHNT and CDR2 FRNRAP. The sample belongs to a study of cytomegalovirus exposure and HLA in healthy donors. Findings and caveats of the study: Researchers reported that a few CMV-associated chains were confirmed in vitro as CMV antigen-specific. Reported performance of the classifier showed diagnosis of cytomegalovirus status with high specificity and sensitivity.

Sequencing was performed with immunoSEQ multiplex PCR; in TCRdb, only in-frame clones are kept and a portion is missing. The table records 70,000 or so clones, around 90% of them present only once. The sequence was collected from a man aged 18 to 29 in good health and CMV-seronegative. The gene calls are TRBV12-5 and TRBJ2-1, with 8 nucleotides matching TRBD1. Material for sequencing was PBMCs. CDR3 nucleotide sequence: TGTGCTAGTGGCCTCTCTGGACAGGGAGTGCAGTTCTTC. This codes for CASGLSGQGVQFF.